Below, one TCR beta chain is given with its context. What it recognizes is unknown. Some clones are missing from TCRdb's copy, which holds only in-frame ones; the method was immunoSEQ multiplex PCR. The table lists some 15,000 clones, roughly two thirds of them singletons. The sample belongs to a study of tumor-infiltrating lymphocytes in localized non-small cell lung cancer. The study's findings and limits: Recurrence-free survival showed no association with tumor T-cell fraction. Immunotypes IM1 and IM2 had similar TCR-derived T-cell fractions. Only some patients had TCR sequencing, depending on available tissue.

The sequence derives from a human donor with non-small cell lung cancer. Source material: lung tumor tissue.

CDR3 bases: TGTGCCAGCAGGGTTGGCTCCTCCGTGTATACGCAGTATTTT. This gives the protein CASRVGSSVYTQYF. This chain joins TRBV6-1 and TRBJ2-3; D gene unclear. Germline V gene sequence: CDR1 MNHNS, CDR2 SASEGT. This CDR3 spans 14 amino acids. Between the trimmed V and J ends, which lost 6 bases and 7 bases, there was a span of 17 bases.